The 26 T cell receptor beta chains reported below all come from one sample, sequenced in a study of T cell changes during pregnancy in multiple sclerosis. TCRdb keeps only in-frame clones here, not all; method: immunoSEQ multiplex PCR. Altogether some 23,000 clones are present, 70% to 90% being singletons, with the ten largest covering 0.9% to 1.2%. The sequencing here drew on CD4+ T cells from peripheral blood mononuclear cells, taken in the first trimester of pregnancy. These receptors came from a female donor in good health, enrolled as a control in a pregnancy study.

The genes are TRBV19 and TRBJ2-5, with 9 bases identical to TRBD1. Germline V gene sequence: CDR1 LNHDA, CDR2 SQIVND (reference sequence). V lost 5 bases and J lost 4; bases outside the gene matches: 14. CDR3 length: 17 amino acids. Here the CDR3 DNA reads TGTGCCAGTAGTTCTAGACAGGGGGTATTGGATCGAGAGACCCAGTACTTC. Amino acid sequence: CASSSRQGVLDRETQYF.

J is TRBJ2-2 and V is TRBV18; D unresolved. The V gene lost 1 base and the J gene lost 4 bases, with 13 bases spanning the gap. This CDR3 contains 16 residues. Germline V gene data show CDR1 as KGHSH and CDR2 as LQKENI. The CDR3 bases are TGTGCCAGCTCACCACGTGTCGTTAGCAGCACCGGGGAGCTGTTTTTT. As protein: CASSPRVVSSTGELFF.

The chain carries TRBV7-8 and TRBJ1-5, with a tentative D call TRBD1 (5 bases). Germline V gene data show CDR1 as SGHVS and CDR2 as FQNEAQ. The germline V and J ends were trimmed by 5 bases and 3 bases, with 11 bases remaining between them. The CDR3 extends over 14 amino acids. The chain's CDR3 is CASSDQTVNQPQHF. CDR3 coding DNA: TGTGCCAGCAGCGACCAGACAGTCAATCAGCCCCAGCATTTT.

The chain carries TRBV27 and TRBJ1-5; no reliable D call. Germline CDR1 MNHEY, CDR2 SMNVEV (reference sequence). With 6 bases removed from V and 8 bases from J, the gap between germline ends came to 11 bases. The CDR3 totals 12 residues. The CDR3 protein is CASRRGKEPQHF. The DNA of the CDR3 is TGTGCCAGCAGAAGAGGAAAGGAGCCCCAGCATTTT.

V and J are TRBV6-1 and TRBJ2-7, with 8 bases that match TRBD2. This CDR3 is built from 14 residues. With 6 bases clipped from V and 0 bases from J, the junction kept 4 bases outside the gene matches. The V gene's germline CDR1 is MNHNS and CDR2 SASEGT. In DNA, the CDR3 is TGTGCCAGCAGACTAGCGGAAAGCTCCTACGAGCAGTACTTC. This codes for CASRLAESSYEQYF.

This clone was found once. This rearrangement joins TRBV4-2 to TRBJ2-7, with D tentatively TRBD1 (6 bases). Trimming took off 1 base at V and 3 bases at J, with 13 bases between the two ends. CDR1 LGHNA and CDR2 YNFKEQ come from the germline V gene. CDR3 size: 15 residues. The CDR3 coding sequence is TGTGCCAGCAGCCAAGTCCCCAGGGACATCTACGAGCAGTACTTC. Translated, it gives CASSQVPRDIYEQYF.

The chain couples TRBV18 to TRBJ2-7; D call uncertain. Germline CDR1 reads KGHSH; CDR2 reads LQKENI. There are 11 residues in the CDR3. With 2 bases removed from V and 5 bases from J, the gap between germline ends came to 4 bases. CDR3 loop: CASSPSNEQYF. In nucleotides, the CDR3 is TGTGCCAGCTCACCAAGCAACGAGCAGTACTTC.

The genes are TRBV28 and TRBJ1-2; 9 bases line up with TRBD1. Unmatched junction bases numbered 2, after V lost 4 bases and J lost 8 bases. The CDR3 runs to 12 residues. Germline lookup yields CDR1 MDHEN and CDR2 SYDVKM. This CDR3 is CASSSDRGGYTF. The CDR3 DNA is TGTGCCAGCAGTTCGGACAGGGGAGGCTACACCTTC.

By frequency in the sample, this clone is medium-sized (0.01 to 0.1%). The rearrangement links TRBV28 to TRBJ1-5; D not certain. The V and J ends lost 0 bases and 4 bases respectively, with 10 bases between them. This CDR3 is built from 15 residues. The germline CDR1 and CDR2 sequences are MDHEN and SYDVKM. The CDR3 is CASSLWRVDNQPQHF. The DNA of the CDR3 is TGTGCCAGCAGTTTATGGAGGGTTGATAATCAGCCCCAGCATTTT.

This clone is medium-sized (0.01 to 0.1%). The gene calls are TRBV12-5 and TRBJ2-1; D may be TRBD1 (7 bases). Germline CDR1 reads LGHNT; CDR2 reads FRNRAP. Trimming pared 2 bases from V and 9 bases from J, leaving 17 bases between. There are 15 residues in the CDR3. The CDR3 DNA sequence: TGTGCTAGTGGTTTGCACTTCAGGGGGGCAGGTGAGCAGTTCTTC. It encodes CASGLHFRGAGEQFF.

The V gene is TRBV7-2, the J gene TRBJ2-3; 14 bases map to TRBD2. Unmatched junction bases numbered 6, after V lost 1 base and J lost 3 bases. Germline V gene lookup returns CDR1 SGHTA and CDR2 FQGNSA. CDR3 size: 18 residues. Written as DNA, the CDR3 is TGTGCCAGCAGCTTAGGACTAGCGGGAGGGACGGGAACAGATACGCAGTATTTT. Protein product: CASSLGLAGGTGTDTQYF.

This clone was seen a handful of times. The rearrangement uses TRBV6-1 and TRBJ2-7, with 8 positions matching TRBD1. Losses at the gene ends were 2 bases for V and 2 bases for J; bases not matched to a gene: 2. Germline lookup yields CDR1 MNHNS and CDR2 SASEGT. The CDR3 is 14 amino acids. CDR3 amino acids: CASSERQGPYEQYF. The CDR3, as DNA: TGTGCCAGCAGTGAACGACAGGGGCCCTACGAGCAGTACTTC.

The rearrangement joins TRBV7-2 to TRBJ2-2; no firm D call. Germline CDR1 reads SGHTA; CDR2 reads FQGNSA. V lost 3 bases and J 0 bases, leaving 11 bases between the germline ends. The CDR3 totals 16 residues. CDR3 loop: CASSLYSPSNTGELFF. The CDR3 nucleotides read TGTGCCAGCAGCTTGTACAGCCCGTCGAACACCGGGGAGCTGTTTTTT.

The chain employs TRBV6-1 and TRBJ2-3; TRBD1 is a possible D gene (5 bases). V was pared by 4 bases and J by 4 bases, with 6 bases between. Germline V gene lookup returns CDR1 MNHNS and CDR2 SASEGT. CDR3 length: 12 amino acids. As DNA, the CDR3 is TGTGCCAGCAGTGCCAGGGCAGATACGCAGTATTTT. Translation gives CASSARADTQYF.

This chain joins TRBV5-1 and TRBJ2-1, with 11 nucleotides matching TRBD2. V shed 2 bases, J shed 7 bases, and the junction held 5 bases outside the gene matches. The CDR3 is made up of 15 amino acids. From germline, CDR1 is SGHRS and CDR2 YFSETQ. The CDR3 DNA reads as TGCGCCAGCAGCTTACTAGCGGGAGCTTGGAATGAGCAGTTCTTC. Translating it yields CASSLLAGAWNEQFF.

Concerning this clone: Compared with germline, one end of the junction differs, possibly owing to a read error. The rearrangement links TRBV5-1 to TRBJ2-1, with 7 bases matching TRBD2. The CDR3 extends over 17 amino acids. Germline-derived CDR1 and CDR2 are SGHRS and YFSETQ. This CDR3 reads CTSSLPPAAGPINEQFF. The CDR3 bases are TGCACCAGCAGCTTGCCCCCAGCAGCGGGGCCAATCAATGAGCAGTTCTTC.

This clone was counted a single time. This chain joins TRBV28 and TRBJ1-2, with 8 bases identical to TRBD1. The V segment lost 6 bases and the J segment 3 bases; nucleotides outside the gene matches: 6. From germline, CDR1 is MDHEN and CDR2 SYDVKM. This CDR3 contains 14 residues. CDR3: CASRRQGPDYGYTF. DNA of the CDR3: TGTGCCAGCAGGAGACAGGGGCCGGACTATGGCTACACCTTC.

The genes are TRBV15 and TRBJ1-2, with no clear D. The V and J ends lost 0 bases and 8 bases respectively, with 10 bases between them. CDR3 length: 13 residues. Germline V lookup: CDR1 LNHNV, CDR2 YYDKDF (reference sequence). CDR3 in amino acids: CATSRDRRGGYTF. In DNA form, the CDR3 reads TGTGCCACCAGCAGAGATCGTCGGGGAGGCTACACCTTC. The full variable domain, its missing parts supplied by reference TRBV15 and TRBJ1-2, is DAMVIQNPRYQVTQFGKPVTLSCSQTLNHNVMYWYQQKSSQAPKLLFHYYDKDFNNEADTPDNFQSRRPNTSFCFLDIRSPGLGDTAMYLCATSRDRRGGYTFGSGTRLTVV.

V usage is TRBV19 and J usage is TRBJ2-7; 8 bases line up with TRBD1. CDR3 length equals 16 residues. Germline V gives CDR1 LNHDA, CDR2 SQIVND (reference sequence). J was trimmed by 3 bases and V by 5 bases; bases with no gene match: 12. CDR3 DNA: TGTGCCAGTAGTCCCGTACCGGGACAGGTTTTCTACGAGCAGTACTTC. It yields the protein CASSPVPGQVFYEQYF.

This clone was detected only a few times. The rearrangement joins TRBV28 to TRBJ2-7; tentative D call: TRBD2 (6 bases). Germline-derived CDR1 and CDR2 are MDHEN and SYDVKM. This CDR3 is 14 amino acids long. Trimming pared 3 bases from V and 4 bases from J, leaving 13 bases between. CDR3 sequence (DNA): TGTGCCAGCAGTTTCCGGGACTGGGGGTACGAGCAGTACTTC. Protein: CASSFRDWGYEQYF.

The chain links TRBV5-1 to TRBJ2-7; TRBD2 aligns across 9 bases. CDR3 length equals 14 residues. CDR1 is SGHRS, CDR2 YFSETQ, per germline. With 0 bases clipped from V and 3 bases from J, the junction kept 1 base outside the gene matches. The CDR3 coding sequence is TGCGCCAGCAGCTTGGGAGCGGGAGGCTACGAGCAGTACTTC. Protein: CASSLGAGGYEQYF.

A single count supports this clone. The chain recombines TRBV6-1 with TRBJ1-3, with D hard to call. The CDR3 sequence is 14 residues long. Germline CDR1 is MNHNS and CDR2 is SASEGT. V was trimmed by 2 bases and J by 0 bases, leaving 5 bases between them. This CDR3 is CASSELGSGNTIYF. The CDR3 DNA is TGTGCCAGCAGTGAACTCGGCTCTGGAAACACCATATATTTT.

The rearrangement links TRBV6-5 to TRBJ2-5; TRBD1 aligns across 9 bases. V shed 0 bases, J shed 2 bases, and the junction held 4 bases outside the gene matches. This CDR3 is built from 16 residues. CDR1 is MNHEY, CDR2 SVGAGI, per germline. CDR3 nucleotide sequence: TGTGCCAGCAGTTACTCGGGGACAGGGAGACAAGAGACCCAGTACTTC. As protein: CASSYSGTGRQETQYF.

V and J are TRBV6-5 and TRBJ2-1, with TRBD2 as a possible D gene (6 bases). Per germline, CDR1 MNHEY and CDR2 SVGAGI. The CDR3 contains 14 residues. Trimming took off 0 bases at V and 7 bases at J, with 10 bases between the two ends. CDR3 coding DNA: TGTGCCAGCAGTTACTCGCAGGCGGGAAATGAGCAGTTCTTC. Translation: CASSYSQAGNEQFF.

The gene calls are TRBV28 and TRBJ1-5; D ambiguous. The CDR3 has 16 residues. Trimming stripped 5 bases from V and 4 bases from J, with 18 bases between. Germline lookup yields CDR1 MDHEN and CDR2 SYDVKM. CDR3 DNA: TGTGCCAGCAGTCGGACCCCGGGAGCTACGAATCAGCCCCAGCATTTT. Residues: CASSRTPGATNQPQHF.

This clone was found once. This CDR3 reads CASSTNRFNSNQPQHF. As DNA, the CDR3 is TGTGCCAGTAGTACTAACAGGTTCAATAGCAATCAGCCCCAGCATTTT. J is TRBJ1-5 and V is TRBV19; TRBD1 is a possible D gene (5 bases). This CDR3 contains 16 residues. Trimming removed 4 bases from V and 0 bases from J, with 13 bases in between. Germline V gene sequence: CDR1 LNHDA, CDR2 SQIVND (reference sequence).